This TCR beta chain was identified during a study of human T cells and chemical hapten exposure. Study-level background: Across the whole study, which lasted approximately 5.5 months, patients were given diphenylcyclopropenone on the scalp once a week. The study, taken as a whole, reports: Expanded TCRs grouped into significantly more large CDR3 similarity clusters than controls produced. Patch test score was positively correlated with the counts of PT1 expanded TCRs.

Described time point: patch test 2, 6 weeks after DPC sensitization. Treatment given: therapeutic diphenylcyclopropenone sensitization with weekly scalp DPC. The library tagged each cDNA molecule with unique molecular identifiers. In TCRdb, the RACE reads were re-called with MiXCR into one record per CDR3 protein. Of approximately 89,000 distinct CDR3 sequences detected, about 6.6% appear once; the ten largest clones hold 1.3%. The table lists this clonotype with many counts. Its matching antigen is unknown. The CDR3 sequence is 14 residues long. Germline loops: CDR1 SGHTA, CDR2 FQGNSA. Between the trimmed V and J ends, which lost 2 bases and 4 bases, there was a span of 10 bases.

This sample comprised whole blood, obtained in connection with sensitization to the hapten diphenylcyclopropenone (DPC). The chain combines TRBV7-2 with TRBJ2-3; D possibly corresponds to TRBD1 (7 bases). The sequence was obtained from a woman aged 30 to 39 with alopecia areata. Some clones in this sample may be carry-over from other donors' samples. The CDR3 sequence: CASSLQGGPDTQYF. DNA of the CDR3: TGTGCCAGCAGCTTACAGGGGGGCCCAGATACGCAGTATTTT.